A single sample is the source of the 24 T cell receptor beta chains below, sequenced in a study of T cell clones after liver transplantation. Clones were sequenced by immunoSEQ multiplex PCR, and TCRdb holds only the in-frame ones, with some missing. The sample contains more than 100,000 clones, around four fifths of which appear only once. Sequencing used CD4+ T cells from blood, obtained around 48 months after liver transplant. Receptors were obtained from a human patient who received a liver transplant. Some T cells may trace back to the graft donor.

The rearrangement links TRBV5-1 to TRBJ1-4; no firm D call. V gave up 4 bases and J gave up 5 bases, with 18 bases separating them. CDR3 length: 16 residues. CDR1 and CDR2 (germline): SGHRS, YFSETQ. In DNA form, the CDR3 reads TGCGCCAGCAGCCTAAGGACCCGAGGAACGAATGAAAAACTGTTTTTT. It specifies CASSLRTRGTNEKLFF.

The CDR3 protein is CASSSANGGSGANVLTF. The CDR3 bases are TGTGCCAGTAGTTCGGCCAATGGAGGCTCTGGGGCCAACGTCCTGACTTTC. This rearrangement joins TRBV19 to TRBJ2-6; possibly TRBD2 for D (5 bases). The length of the CDR3 is 17 residues. Germline values: CDR1 LNHDA, CDR2 SQIVND (reference sequence). Trimming removed 5 bases from V and 0 bases from J, with 14 bases in between.

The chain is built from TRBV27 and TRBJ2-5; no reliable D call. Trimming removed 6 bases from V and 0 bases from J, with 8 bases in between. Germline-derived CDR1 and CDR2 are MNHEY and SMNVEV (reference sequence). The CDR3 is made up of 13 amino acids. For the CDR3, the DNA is TGTGCCAGCAGCCAAGGGTACCAAGAGACCCAGTACTTC. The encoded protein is CASSQGYQETQYF.

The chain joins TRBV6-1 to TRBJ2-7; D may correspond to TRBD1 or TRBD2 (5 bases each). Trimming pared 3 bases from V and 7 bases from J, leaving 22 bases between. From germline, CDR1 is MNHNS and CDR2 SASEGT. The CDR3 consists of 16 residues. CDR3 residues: CASSETATGSKKEQYF. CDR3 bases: TGTGCCAGCAGTGAGACAGCGACGGGGAGTAAAAAGGAGCAGTACTTC.

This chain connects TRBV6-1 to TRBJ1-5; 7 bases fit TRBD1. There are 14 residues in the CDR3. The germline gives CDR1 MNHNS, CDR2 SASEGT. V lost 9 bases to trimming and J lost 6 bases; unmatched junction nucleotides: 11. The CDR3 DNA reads TGTGCCAGTTTCTCGACAGGGTCTGGTCAGCCCCAGCATTTT. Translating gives CASFSTGSGQPQHF.

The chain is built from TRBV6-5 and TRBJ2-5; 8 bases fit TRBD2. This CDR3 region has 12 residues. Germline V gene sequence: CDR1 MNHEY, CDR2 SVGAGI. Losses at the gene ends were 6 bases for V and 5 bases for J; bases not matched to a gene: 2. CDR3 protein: CASRAGEETQYF. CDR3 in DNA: TGTGCCAGCAGAGCGGGGGAGGAGACCCAGTACTTC.

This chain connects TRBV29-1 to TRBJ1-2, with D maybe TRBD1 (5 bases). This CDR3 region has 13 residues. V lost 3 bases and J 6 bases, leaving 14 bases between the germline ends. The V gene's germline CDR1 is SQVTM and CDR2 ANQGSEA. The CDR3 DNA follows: TGCAGCGTTGATGGGGCCAGGGTAGATGGCTACACCTTC. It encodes CSVDGARVDGYTF. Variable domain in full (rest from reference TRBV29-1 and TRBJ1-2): SAVISQKPSRDICQRGTSLTIQCQVDSQVTMMFWYRQQPGQSLTLIATANQGSEATYESGFVIDKFPISRPNLTFSTLTVSNMSPEDSSIYLCSVDGARVDGYTFGSGTRLTVV.

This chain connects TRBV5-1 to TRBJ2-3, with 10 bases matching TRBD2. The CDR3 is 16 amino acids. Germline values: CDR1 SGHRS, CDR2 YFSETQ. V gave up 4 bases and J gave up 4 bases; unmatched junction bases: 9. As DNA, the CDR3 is TGCGCCAGCAGCCCCCGGAGCGGGGGGGCCGCAGATACGCAGTATTTT. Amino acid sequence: CASSPRSGGAADTQYF.

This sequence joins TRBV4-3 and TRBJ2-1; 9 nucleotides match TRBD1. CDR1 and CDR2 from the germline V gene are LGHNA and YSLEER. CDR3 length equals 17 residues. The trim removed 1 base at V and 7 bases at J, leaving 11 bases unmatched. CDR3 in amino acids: CASSQGATGGLTNEQFF. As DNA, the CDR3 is TGCGCCAGCAGCCAAGGGGCGACAGGGGGACTTACGAATGAGCAGTTCTTC.

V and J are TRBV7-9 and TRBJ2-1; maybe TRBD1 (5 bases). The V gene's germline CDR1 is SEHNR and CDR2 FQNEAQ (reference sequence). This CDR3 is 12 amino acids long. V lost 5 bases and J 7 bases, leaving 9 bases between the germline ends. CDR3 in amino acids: CASSRGANEQFF. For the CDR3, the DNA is TGTGCCAGCAGCCGTGGGGCAAATGAGCAGTTCTTC.

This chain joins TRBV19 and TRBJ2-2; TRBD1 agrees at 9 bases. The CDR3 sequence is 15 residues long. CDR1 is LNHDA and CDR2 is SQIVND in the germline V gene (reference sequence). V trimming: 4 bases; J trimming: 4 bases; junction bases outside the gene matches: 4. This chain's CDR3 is CASSTGQGTTGELFF. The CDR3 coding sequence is TGTGCCAGTAGTACGGGACAGGGTACCACCGGGGAGCTGTTTTTT.

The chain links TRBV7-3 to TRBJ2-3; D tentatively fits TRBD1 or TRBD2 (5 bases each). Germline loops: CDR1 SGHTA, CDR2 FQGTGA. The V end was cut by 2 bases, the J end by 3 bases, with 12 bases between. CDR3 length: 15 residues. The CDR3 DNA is TGTGCCAGCAGCTTAGACGGGGCTAGGACAGATACGCAGTATTTT. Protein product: CASSLDGARTDTQYF. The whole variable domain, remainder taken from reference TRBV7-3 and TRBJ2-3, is GAGVSQTPSNKVTEKGKYVELRCDPISGHTALYWYRQSLGQGPEFLIYFQGTGAADDSGLPNDRFFAVRPEGSVSTLKIQRTERGDSAVYLCASSLDGARTDTQYFGPGTRLTVL.

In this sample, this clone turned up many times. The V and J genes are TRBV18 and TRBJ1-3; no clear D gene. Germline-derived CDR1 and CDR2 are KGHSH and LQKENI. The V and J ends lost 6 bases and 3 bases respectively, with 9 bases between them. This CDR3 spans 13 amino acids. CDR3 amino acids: CASSSGGGNTIYF. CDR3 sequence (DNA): TGTGCCAGCTCTTCCGGTGGTGGAAACACCATATATTTT.

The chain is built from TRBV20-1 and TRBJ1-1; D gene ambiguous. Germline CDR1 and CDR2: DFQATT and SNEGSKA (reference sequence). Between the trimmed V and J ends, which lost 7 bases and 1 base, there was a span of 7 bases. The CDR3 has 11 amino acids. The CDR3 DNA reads TGCAGTGTTGAGAAGAACACTGAAGCTTTCTTT. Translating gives CSVEKNTEAFF.

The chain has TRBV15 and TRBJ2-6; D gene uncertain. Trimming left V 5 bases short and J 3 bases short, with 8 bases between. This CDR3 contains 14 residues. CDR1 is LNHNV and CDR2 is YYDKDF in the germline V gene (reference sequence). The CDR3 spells CATSSGGGANVLTF. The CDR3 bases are TGTGCCACCAGCTCAGGTGGTGGGGCCAACGTCCTGACTTTC.

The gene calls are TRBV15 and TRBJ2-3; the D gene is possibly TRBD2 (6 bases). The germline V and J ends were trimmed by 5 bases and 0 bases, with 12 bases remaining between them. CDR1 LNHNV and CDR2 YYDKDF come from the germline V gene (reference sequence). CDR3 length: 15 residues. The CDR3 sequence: CATSFGGESTDTQYF. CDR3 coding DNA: TGTGCCACCAGCTTCGGCGGGGAAAGCACAGATACGCAGTATTTT.

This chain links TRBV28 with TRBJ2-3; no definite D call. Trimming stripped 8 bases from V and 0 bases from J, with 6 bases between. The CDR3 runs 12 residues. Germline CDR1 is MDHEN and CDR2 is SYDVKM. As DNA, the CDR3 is TGTGCCAGCGGCACGAGCACAGATACGCAGTATTTT. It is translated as CASGTSTDTQYF.

CDR3 in amino acids: CASSVVPGVGTEAFF. DNA for the CDR3: TGTGCCAGCAGCGTAGTCCCAGGGGTGGGCACTGAAGCTTTCTTT. The V call is TRBV9, the J call TRBJ1-1; D possibly corresponds to TRBD1 (6 bases). This CDR3 region has 15 residues. Trimming cost V 0 bases and J 4 bases, with 13 bases left between them. Germline V CDR1 and CDR2: SGDLS, YYNGEE.

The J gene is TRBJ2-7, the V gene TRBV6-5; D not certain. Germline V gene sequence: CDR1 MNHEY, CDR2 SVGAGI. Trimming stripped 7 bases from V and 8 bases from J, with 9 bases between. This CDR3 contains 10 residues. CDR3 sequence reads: CASTLGQQYF. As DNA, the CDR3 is TGTGCCAGCACACTCGGTCAGCAGTACTTC.

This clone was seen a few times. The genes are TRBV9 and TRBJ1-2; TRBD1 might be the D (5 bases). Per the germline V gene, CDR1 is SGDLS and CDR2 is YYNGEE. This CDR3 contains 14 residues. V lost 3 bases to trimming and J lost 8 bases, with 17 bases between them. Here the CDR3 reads CASSGNRPPGGYTF. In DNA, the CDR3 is TGTGCCAGCAGCGGCAACAGGCCGCCAGGAGGCTACACCTTC.

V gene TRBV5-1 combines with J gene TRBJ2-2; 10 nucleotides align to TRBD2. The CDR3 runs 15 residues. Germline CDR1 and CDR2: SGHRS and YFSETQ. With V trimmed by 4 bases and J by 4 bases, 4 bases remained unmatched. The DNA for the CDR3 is TGCGCCAGCAGCCCTTTAGCGGGAGGCACCGGGGAGCTGTTTTTT. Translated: CASSPLAGGTGELFF.

Here the CDR3 DNA reads TGTGCCAGCAGCCACAACAGGGGTTCAAGCTCTGGGGCCAACGTCCTGACTTTC. It yields the protein CASSHNRGSSSGANVLTF. This chain uses TRBV4-2 with TRBJ2-6, with 7 bases matching TRBD1. Germline CDR1 reads LGHNA; CDR2 reads YNFKEQ. This CDR3 is built from 18 residues. V lost 3 bases to trimming and J lost 0 bases; unmatched junction nucleotides: 8.

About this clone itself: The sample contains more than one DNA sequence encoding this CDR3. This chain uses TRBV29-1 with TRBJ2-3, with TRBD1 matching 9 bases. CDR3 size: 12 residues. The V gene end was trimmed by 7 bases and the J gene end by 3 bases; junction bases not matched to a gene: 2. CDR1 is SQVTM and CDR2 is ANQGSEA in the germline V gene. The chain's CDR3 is CSDGQGTDTQYF. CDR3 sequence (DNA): TGCAGCGATGGACAGGGGACAGATACGCAGTATTTT.

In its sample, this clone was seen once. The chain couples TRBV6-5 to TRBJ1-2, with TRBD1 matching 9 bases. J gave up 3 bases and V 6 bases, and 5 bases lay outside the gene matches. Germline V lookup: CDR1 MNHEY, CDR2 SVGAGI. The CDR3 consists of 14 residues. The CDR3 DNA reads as TGTGCCAGCAGGAACAGGGGGCGGGACTATGGCTACACCTTC. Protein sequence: CASRNRGRDYGYTF.